Below, 20 T cell receptor beta chains from the same sample are listed, as sequenced in a study of blood T cell repertoires in COVID-19 (dated by TCRdb to between 2020 and 2021). Library method: the immunoSEQ multiplex PCR assay. The table comes from immuneACCESS by way of TCRdb, which keeps in-frame sequences with V and J called. Part of the clones is missing from these tables; in studies checked, under half for an unresolved V gene and the rest for unknown reasons. The sample table records tens of thousands of clones; about 70% of these occur just once. The top ten hold approximately 19% of the sample. The specimen sequenced was peripheral blood. The receptors were sampled from a woman of 80 years or more with active or convalescent COVID-19.

Note on this clone: In the same sample, other DNA sequences code for this CDR3. The rearrangement uses TRBV6-2 or TRBV6-3 and TRBJ1-2, with 8 bases aligning to TRBD1. CDR1 is MNHEY and CDR2 is SVGEGT in the germline V gene. CDR3 length: 15 amino acids. Trimming cost V 7 bases and J 3 bases; bases outside gene matches: 10. CDR3 residues: CASTPGPGGDYGYTF. The CDR3 region has the DNA TGTGCCAGCACCCCTGGACCAGGGGGCGACTATGGCTACACCTTC.

V usage is TRBV5-1 and J usage is TRBJ1-1; TRBD1 aligns across 7 bases. Germline CDR1 SGHRS, CDR2 YFSETQ. The ends lost 3 bases at V and 4 bases at J; junction bases unmatched: 21. The CDR3 totals 19 residues. The CDR3 coding sequence is TGCGCCAGCAGCTCCAAAATTGGACAGGTCCAACTATTAGGCACTGAAGCTTTCTTT. It specifies CASSSKIGQVQLLGTEAFF. The full variable domain, rest sourced from reference TRBV5-1 and TRBJ1-1, is KAGVTQTPRYLIKTRGQQVTLSCSPISGHRSVSWYQQTPGQGLQFLFEYFSETQRNKGNFPGRFSGRQFSNSRSEMNVSTLELGDSALYLCASSSKIGQVQLLGTEAFFGQGTRLTVV.

J is TRBJ1-2 and V is TRBV7-2; TRBD1 matches at 10 bases. The CDR3 covers 14 residues. Germline lookup yields CDR1 SGHTA and CDR2 FQGNSA. The V gene end was trimmed by 1 base and the J gene end by 5 bases; junction bases not matched to a gene: 1. Here the CDR3 DNA reads TGTGCCAGCAGCTTAGGGACAGGGGGTTATGGCTACACCTTC. Its translation: CASSLGTGGYGYTF.

The chain is built from TRBV30 and TRBJ1-2, with TRBD1 matching 7 bases. V gave up 3 bases and J gave up 13 bases; unmatched junction bases: 11. Germline-derived CDR1 and CDR2 are GTSNPN and SVGIG (reference sequence). The CDR3 has 12 residues. For the CDR3, the DNA is TGTGCCTGGAGCGCCACGGGACAGTCTTTCACCTTC. Protein sequence: CAWSATGQSFTF. The entire variable domain, with the rest obtained from reference TRBV30 and TRBJ1-2, is as follows: SQTIHQWPATLVQPVGSPLSLECTVEGTSNPNLYWYRQAAGRGLQLLFYSVGIGQISSEVPQNLSASRPQDRQFILSSKKLLLSDSGFYLCAWSATGQSFTFGSGTRLTVV.

This clone was counted ten times or more. The chain recombines TRBV7-9 with TRBJ1-6, with 8 nucleotides matching TRBD1. The CDR3 runs 17 residues. The germline V gene encodes CDR1 SEHNR and CDR2 FQNEAQ (reference sequence). Trimming took 0 bases from V and 7 from J; bases not matched to a gene: 8. As DNA, the CDR3 is TGTGCCAGCAGCTTAGCCCGAGGACAGGGTAGGAATTCACCCCTCCACTTT. It codes for CASSLARGQGRNSPLHF.

This clone occurred a few times. The V and J genes are TRBV7-2 and TRBJ1-5; TRBD1 aligns across 7 bases. V shed 2 bases, J shed 6 bases, and the junction held 7 bases outside the gene matches. The CDR3 length is 15 residues. The germline V gene encodes CDR1 SGHTA and CDR2 FQGNSA. The CDR3 protein is CASSLFWAGGQPQHF. In DNA form, the CDR3 reads TGTGCCAGCAGCTTATTTTGGGCAGGGGGTCAGCCCCAGCATTTT.

The table lists this clone with a few counts. The chain combines TRBV16 with TRBJ1-6; D might be TRBD1 (6 bases). The CDR3 runs 15 residues. Trimming removed 4 bases at V and 5 bases at J, with 12 bases between. Germline CDR1 and CDR2: KGHSY and FQNENV. The CDR3 here is CASSPSRTDNSPLHF. CDR3 coding DNA: TGTGCCAGCAGCCCCTCCCGGACAGATAATTCACCCCTCCACTTT.

The CDR3 region is CASSQDRGYSPLHF. CDR3 nucleotide sequence: TGCGCCAGCAGCCAGGACAGGGGTTATTCACCCCTCCACTTT. J is TRBJ1-6 and V is TRBV5-1, with TRBD1 identical over 9 bases. J lost 8 bases, V lost 4 bases, and 4 bases had no gene match. This CDR3 is built from 14 residues. Germline CDR1 reads SGHRS; CDR2 reads YFSETQ.

This chain links TRBV5-1 with TRBJ1-1; D is undetermined. Trimming took off 4 bases at V and 0 bases at J, with 10 bases between the two ends. CDR3 length: 14 amino acids. Germline V gives CDR1 SGHRS, CDR2 YFSETQ. The chain's CDR3 is CASSKLSLNTEAFF. For the CDR3, the DNA is TGCGCCAGCAGCAAACTATCACTGAACACTGAAGCTTTCTTT.

This clone was detected once. This chain joins TRBV19 and TRBJ2-2, with 8 bases that match TRBD1. CDR1 and CDR2 from the germline V gene are LNHDA and SQIVND (reference sequence). After removal of 0 bases from V and 6 bases from J, the junction contained 9 bases not matched to a gene. CDR3 length: 17 amino acids. The CDR3 region has the DNA TGTGCCAGTAGTATAGATTTAGGACAGGGTCGTCCCGGGGAGCTGTTTTTT. It translates to CASSIDLGQGRPGELFF.

A single count supports this clone. The chain combines TRBV7-3 with TRBJ2-3; D call uncertain. With 0 bases removed from V and 6 bases from J, the gap between germline ends came to 7 bases. Germline V lookup: CDR1 SGHTA, CDR2 FQGTGA. CDR3 length: 13 amino acids. The CDR3 bases are TGTGCCAGCAGCTTAACCCCCCGGGATACGCAGTATTTT. Translated: CASSLTPRDTQYF.

The genes are TRBV4-3 and TRBJ2-1, with D hard to call. CDR1 LGHNA and CDR2 YSLEER come from the germline V gene. Trimming pared 5 bases from V and 10 bases from J, leaving 9 bases between. The CDR3 is 11 residues long. CDR3 region: CASSSSLEQFF. In nucleotides, the CDR3 is TGCGCCAGCAGCTCCTCTCTCGAGCAGTTCTTC.

The genes are TRBV5-6 and TRBJ2-1; 14 positions match TRBD2. Germline CDR1 reads SGHDT; CDR2 reads YYEEEE. CDR3 length: 18 amino acids. With V trimmed by 3 bases and J by 1 base, 6 bases remained unmatched. The CDR3 sequence: CASSSRLAGGKSYNEQFF. CDR3 coding DNA: TGTGCCAGCAGCTCCAGACTAGCGGGGGGGAAATCCTACAATGAGCAGTTCTTC.

The chain couples TRBV7-9 to TRBJ1-1; unclear D gene. Trimming shortened V by 5 bases and J by 1 base, and 20 bases separated the two germline ends. CDR1 SEHNR and CDR2 FQNEAQ come from the germline V gene (reference sequence). The CDR3 covers 17 residues. The CDR3, as DNA: TGTGCCAGCAGCCCGCCCGTCCTGCAGGCGCCGAACACTGAAGCTTTCTTT. This sequence encodes CASSPPVLQAPNTEAFF.

J is TRBJ1-1 and V is TRBV9; D may be TRBD1 (6 bases). Germline values: CDR1 SGDLS, CDR2 YYNGEE. Trimming removed 3 bases from V and 1 base from J, with 7 bases in between. CDR3 length: 13 residues. DNA for the CDR3: TGTGCCAGCAGCGCGGACAGGAACACTGAAGCTTTCTTT. Its protein is CASSADRNTEAFF.

The V and J genes are TRBV3-1 (or the pseudogene TRBV3-2) and TRBJ1-2, with a possible D match to TRBD1 (5 bases). The CDR3 totals 16 residues. Germline assignment: CDR1 LGHDT and CDR2 YNNKEL (reference sequence). V lost 4 bases to trimming and J lost 4 bases, with 19 bases between them. This CDR3 reads CASSRRSGLRFYGYTF. CDR3 sequence (DNA): TGTGCCAGCAGCCGACGCTCAGGGTTACGATTCTATGGCTACACCTTC.

CDR3 loop: CASSRGLDYGYTF. CDR3 nucleotide sequence: TGTGCCAGCAGCAGGGGGCTCGACTATGGCTACACCTTC. The rearrangement links TRBV3-1 (or the pseudogene TRBV3-2) to TRBJ1-2, with 7 bases matching TRBD1. V was clipped by 5 bases and J by 3 bases; unmatched bases: 3. Germline V lookup: CDR1 LGHDT, CDR2 YNNKEL (reference sequence). The CDR3 sequence is 13 residues long.

The rearrangement joins TRBV7-2 to TRBJ2-2; possibly TRBD1 for D (6 bases). Germline values: CDR1 SGHTA, CDR2 FQGNSA. Trimming pared 1 base from V and 7 bases from J, leaving 7 bases between. The CDR3 runs 13 residues. This CDR3 reads CASSLEGGGELFF. The CDR3 nucleotides are TGTGCCAGCAGCTTAGAAGGGGGCGGGGAGCTGTTTTTT.

V gene TRBV7-2 combines with J gene TRBJ1-5; TRBD1 might be the D (6 bases). This CDR3 contains 15 residues. CDR1 SGHTA and CDR2 FQGNSA come from the germline V gene. Trimming shortened V by 5 bases and J by 1 base, and 12 bases separated the two germline ends. The CDR3 region has the DNA TGTGCCAGCAGCCCCCGGGGGGGCAGCAATCAGCCCCAGCATTTT. Protein sequence: CASSPRGGSNQPQHF. The variable domain in full, with the rest retrieved from reference TRBV7-2 and TRBJ1-5, is GAGVSQSPSNKVTEKGKDVELRCDPISGHTALYWYRQSLGQGLEFLIYFQGNSAPDKSGLPSDRFSAERTGGSVSTLTIQRTQQEDSAVYLCASSPRGGSNQPQHFGDGTRLSIL.

The CDR3 region is CASSISGFGRTLNQPQHF. The DNA for the CDR3 is TGTGCCAGTAGTATATCAGGCTTCGGCAGGACATTAAATCAGCCCCAGCATTTT. The chain has TRBV19 and TRBJ1-5; D possibly corresponds to TRBD1 (5 bases). V shed 2 bases and J shed 4 bases, with 21 bases lying between them. This CDR3 contains 18 residues. Per the germline V gene, CDR1 is LNHDA and CDR2 is SQIVND (reference sequence).